The 2 T cell receptor beta chains in this list originate from one sample, sequenced in a study of shared clonotypes between healthy human individuals. Measured with immunoSEQ multiplex PCR; TCRdb has only the in-frame clones, and not every one. The table includes 2.5 million or so clones, approximately 92% detected once. Material: naive CD4+ T cells sorted from blood. Subset noted: CD45RA+ positively selected. These receptors came from a man aged 18 to 30 in good health.

V usage is TRBV6-1 and J usage is TRBJ1-1; D perhaps matches TRBD1 (5 bases). The ends were cut back, 4 bases at V and 2 bases at J, with 17 bases in the middle. The germline V gene encodes CDR1 MNHNS and CDR2 SASEGT. The CDR3 consists of 16 residues. The CDR3 region is CASSGGRVGFNTEAFF. In nucleotides, the CDR3 is TGTGCCAGCAGTGGGGGGAGGGTGGGATTCAACACTGAAGCTTTCTTT.

Here the CDR3 reads CASSIDRDLSSYEQYF. CDR3 sequence (DNA): TGTGCCAGCAGCATTGATCGGGACCTTAGCTCCTACGAGCAGTACTTC. The chain has TRBV5-4 and TRBJ2-7; D is perhaps TRBD1 or TRBD2 (5 bases each). Between the trimmed V and J ends, which lost 4 bases and 0 bases, there was a span of 17 bases. The CDR3 totals 16 residues. Looked up from germline, CDR1 is SGHNT and CDR2 is YYREEE (reference sequence). The variable domain in full, with the rest retrieved from reference TRBV5-4 and TRBJ2-7, is ETGVTQSPTHLIKTRGQQVTLRCSSQSGHNTVSWYQQALGQGPQFIFQYYREEENGRGNFPPRFSGLQFPNYSSELNVNALELDDSALYLCASSIDRDLSSYEQYFGPGTRLTVT.